This entry lists 4 T cell receptor beta chains sequenced from one sample in a study of blood T cell repertoires in COVID-19. The table came from immunoSEQ multiplex PCR; TCRdb's copy has only in-frame clones and leaves some out. The table shows a few hundred thousand clones, with about nine tenths occurring only once. The sequenced sample was peripheral blood. The receptors were sampled from a man aged 18 to 35 with active or convalescent COVID-19.

The rearrangement joins TRBV3-1 (or the pseudogene TRBV3-2) to TRBJ1-6; D unclear. The CDR3 sequence is 12 residues long. The V gene's germline CDR1 is LGHDT and CDR2 YNNKEL (reference sequence). The germline V and J ends were trimmed by 6 bases and 8 bases, with 8 bases remaining between them. CDR3 bases: TGTGCCAGCAGTGCAGGTGATTCACCCCTCCACTTT. Translated, it gives CASSAGDSPLHF.

V is TRBV24-1 and J is TRBJ2-1; possible D gene TRBD1, 5 bases. The CDR3 is 15 amino acids. The V and J ends lost 1 base and 4 bases respectively, with 10 bases between them. Germline values: CDR1 KGHDR, CDR2 SFDVKD. The CDR3 region has the DNA TGTGCCACCAGTGATTTCAGGGCCCAATACAATGAGCAGTTCTTC. The encoded protein is CATSDFRAQYNEQFF.

J is TRBJ2-3 and V is TRBV4-1; the match to TRBD2 covers 11 bases. Germline CDR1 reads MGHRA; CDR2 reads YSYEKL. CDR3 length equals 18 residues. V trimming: 4 bases; J trimming: 0 bases; junction bases outside the gene matches: 9. CDR3 sequence (DNA): TGCGCCAGCAGCCCGGGACTAGCGGAAAAAACTAGCACAGATACGCAGTATTTT. Translating gives CASSPGLAEKTSTDTQYF.

V gene TRBV2 combines with J gene TRBJ2-1; D remains unclear. The CDR3 totals 15 residues. Trimming stripped 3 bases from V and 1 base from J, with 10 bases between. Per the germline V gene, CDR1 is SNHLY and CDR2 is FYNNEI. This CDR3 reads CASSDIALSYNEQFF. CDR3 sequence (DNA): TGTGCCAGCAGTGATATTGCACTTTCCTACAATGAGCAGTTCTTC.